This TCR beta chain was profiled in a study of cytomegalovirus exposure and HLA in healthy donors. Primers included in the PCR were 60 Vbeta and 13 Jbeta primers. The protocol was immunoSEQ multiplex PCR, while the TCRdb copy is restricted to in-frame clones and leaves out a portion. The sample has just over 150,000 clones; 65% to 80% are singletons. Remarks on this clone: Its target is unknown.

Findings of the study overall: Most of the TCR beta V segments (in an earlier analysis) were productive either about 90% or about 30% of the time. Highly shared sequence variants in one cluster were likely a sequencing artifact.

Material: PBMCs. The clonotype was recovered from a female donor in good health and CMV-seronegative.

The CDR3 coding sequence is TGTGCCATCAGTGAGCCCGGGACAGCAAACACCGGGGAGCTGTTTTTT. It codes for CAISEPGTANTGELFF. The chain is built from TRBV10-3 and TRBJ2-2; 7 nucleotides agree with TRBD1. CDR1 is ENHRY, CDR2 SYGVKD, per germline. With 2 bases clipped from V and 2 bases from J, the junction kept 5 bases outside the gene matches. The CDR3 sequence is 16 residues long.